A single T cell receptor beta chain is shown here with its context. CDR3 length: 12 amino acids. Trimming took off 9 bases at V and 7 bases at J, with 14 bases between the two ends. Germline V CDR1 and CDR2: ENHRY, SYGVKD. These data belong to a study of OX40 agonist ivuxolimab in advanced cancers. Study overall: Patients in the trial were receiving intravenous ivuxolimab every 2 weeks, at doses of 0.01 to 10 mg/kg.

Assay: immunoSEQ multiplex PCR; the TCRdb copy retains only in-frame clones and omits some. The table has about 50,000 clones, 80% seen once. This chain links TRBV10-3 with TRBJ2-3; D assignment may be TRBD1 or TRBD2 (5 bases each). This sequence was found in an adult with an advanced solid tumor such as melanoma, head and neck, liver or kidney cancer. The input for sequencing was CD4+ or CD8+ T cells sorted from blood, taken in a trial of the OX40 agonist ivuxolimab. The CDR3 spells CAIPGTGNTQYF. The CDR3 coding sequence is TGTGCCATACCTGGGACCGGTAATACGCAGTATTTT.